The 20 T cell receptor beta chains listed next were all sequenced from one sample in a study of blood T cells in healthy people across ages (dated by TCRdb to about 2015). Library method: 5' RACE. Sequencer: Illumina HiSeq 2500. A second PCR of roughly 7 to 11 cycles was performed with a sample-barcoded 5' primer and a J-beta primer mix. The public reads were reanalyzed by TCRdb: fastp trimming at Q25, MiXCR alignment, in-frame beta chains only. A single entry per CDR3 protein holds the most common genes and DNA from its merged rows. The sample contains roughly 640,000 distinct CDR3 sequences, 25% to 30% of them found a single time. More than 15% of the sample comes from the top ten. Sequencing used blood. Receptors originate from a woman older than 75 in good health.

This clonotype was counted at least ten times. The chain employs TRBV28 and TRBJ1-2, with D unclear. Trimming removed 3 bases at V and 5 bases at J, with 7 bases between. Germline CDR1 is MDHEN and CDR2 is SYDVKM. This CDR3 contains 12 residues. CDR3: CASSFAGYGYTF. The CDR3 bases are TGTGCCAGCAGTTTCGCGGGATATGGCTACACCTTC.

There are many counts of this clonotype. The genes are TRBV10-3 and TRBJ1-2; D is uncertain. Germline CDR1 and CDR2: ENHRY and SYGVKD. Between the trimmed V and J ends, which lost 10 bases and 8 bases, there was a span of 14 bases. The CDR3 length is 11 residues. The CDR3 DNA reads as TGTGCCACCTCGGGAGGATGGGGCTACACCTTC. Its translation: CATSGGWGYTF.

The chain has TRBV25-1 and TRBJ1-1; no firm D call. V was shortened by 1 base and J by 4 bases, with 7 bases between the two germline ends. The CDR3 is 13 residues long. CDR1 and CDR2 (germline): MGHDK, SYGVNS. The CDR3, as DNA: TGTGCCAGCAGTGAATGGGGAGGCACTGAAGCTTTCTTT. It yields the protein CASSEWGGTEAFF.

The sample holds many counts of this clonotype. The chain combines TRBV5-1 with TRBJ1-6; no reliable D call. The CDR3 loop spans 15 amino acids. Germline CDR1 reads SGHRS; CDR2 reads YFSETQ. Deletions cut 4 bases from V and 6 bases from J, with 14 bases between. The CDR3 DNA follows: TGCGCCAGCAGCCCTGGTGGCAGAACTAATTCACCCCTCCACTTT. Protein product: CASSPGGRTNSPLHF.

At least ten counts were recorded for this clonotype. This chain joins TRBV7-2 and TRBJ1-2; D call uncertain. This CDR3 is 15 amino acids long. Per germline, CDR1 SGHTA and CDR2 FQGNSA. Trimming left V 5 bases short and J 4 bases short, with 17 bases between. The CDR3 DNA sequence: TGTGCCAGCAGCACCCTACCACCACCGAGCTATGGCTACACCTTC. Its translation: CASSTLPPPSYGYTF.

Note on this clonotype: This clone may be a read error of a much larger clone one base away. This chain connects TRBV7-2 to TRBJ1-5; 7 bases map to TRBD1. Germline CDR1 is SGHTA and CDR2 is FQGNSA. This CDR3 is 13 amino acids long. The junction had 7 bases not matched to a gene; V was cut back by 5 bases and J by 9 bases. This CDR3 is CASSLGQDRPQHF. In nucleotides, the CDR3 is TGTGCCAGCAGCCTTGGACAGGATCGGCCCCAGCATTTT.

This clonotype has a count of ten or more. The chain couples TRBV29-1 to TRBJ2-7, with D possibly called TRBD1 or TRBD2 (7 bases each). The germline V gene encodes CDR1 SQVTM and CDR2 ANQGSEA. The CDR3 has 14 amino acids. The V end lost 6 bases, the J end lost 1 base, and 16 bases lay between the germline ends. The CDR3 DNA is TGCAGCGTGGGGGGGACAGTGGGGTCCTACGAGCAGTACTTC. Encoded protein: CSVGGTVGSYEQYF.

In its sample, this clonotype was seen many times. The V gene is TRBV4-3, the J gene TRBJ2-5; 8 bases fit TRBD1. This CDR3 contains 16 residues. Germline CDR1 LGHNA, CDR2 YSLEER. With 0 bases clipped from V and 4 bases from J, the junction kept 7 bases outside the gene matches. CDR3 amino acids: CASSQDGSTGGETQYF. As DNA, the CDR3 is TGCGCCAGCAGCCAAGATGGGTCAACAGGGGGAGAGACCCAGTACTTC.

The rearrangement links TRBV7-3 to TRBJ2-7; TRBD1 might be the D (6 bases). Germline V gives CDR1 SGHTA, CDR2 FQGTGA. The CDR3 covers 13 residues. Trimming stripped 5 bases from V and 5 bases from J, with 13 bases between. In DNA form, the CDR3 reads TGTGCCAGCAGCCCCATCCAGGGGAACGAGCAGTACTTC. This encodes CASSPIQGNEQYF.

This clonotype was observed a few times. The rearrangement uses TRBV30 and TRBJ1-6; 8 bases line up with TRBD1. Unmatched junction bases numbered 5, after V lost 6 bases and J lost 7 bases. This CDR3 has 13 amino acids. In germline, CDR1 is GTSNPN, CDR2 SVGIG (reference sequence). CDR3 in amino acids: CACGTGRNSPLHF. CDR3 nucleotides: TGTGCCTGCGGGACAGGTCGCAATTCACCCCTCCACTTT.

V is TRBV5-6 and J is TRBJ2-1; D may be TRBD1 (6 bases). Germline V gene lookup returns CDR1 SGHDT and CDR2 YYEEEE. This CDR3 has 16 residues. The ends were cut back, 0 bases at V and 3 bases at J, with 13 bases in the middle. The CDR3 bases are TGTGCCAGCAGCTTGGATCGAGGGGGTGGCTACAATGAGCAGTTCTTC. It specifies CASSLDRGGGYNEQFF.

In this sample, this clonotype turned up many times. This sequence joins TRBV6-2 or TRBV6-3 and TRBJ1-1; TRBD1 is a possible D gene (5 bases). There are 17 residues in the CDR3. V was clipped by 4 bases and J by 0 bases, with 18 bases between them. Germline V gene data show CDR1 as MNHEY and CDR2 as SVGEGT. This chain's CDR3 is CASSSRGTQIVNTEAFF. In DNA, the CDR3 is TGTGCCAGCAGTTCCCGAGGGACCCAGATCGTGAACACTGAAGCTTTCTTT.

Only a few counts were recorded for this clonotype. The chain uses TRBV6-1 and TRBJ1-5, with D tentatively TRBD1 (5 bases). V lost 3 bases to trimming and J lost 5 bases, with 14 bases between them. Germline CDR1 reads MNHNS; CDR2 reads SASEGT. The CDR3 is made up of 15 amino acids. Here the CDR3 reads CASSDWGRWDQPQHF. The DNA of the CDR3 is TGTGCCAGCAGTGATTGGGGCAGATGGGATCAGCCCCAGCATTTT.

The CDR3 protein is CASSVGVAGGPYEQYF. CDR3 in DNA: TGTGCCAGCAGCGTAGGCGTAGCGGGGGGGCCCTACGAGCAGTACTTC. V is TRBV9 and J is TRBJ2-7; TRBD2 matches 11 bases. J was trimmed by 2 bases and V by 0 bases; bases with no gene match: 4. The CDR3 contains 16 residues. Germline V gives CDR1 SGDLS, CDR2 YYNGEE.

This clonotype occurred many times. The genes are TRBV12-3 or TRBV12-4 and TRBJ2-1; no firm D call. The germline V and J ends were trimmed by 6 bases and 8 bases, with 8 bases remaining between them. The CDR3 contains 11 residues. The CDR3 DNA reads TGTGCCAGCAGCTTACTCGATGAGCAGTTCTTC. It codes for CASSLLDEQFF.

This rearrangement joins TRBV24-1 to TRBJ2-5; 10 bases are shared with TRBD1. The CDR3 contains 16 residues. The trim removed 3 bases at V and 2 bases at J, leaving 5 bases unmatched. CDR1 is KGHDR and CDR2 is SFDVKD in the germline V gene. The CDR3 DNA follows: TGTGCCACCAGTGATGCGGACAGGGGGGTACAAGAGACCCAGTACTTC. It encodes CATSDADRGVQETQYF.

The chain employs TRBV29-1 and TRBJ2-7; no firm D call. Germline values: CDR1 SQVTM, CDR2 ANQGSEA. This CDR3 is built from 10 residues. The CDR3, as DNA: TGCAGTGTAGGAAGCTACGAGCAGTACTTC. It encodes CSVGSYEQYF.

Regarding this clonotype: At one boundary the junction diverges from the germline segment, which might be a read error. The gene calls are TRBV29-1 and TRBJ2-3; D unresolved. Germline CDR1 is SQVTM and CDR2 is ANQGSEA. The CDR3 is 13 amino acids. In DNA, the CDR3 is TGCAGCGTTGTTTATACACGCACAGATATGCAGTATTTT. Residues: CSVVYTRTDMQYF.

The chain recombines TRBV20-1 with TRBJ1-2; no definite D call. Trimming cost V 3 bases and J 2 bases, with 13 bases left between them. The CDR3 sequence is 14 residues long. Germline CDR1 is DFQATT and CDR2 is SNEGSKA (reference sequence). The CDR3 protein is CSASPSGGNYGYTF. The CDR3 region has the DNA TGCAGTGCTAGTCCCTCGGGCGGGAACTATGGCTACACCTTC.

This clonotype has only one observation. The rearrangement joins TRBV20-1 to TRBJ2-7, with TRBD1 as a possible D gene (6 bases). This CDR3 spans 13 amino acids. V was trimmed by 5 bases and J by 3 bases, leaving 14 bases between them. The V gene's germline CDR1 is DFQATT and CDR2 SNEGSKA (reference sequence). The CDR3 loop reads CSALDRLLYEQYF. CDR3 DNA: TGCAGTGCTTTAGACAGGCTACTCTACGAGCAGTACTTC.